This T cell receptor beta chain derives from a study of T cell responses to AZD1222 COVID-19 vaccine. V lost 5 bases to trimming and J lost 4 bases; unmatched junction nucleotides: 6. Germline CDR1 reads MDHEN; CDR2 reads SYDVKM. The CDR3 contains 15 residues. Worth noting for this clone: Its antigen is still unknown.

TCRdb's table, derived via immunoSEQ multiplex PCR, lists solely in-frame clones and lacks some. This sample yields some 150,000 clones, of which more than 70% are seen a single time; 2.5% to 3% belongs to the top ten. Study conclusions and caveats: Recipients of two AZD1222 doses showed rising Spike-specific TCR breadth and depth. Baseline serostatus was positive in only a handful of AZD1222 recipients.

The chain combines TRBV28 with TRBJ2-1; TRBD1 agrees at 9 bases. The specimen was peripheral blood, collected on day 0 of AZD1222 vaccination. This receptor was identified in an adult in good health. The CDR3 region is CASSTGQGGYNEQFF. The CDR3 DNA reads TGTGCCAGCAGTACGGGACAGGGAGGGTACAATGAGCAGTTCTTC. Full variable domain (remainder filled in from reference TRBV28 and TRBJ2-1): DVKVTQSSRYLVKRTGEKVFLECVQDMDHENMFWYRQDPGLGLRLIYFSYDVKMKEKGDIPEGYSVSREKKERFSLILESASTNQTSMYLCASSTGQGGYNEQFFGPGTRLTVL.